The 17 T cell receptor beta chains below all came from one sample that was sequenced in a study of T-cell memory formation after mild COVID-19. TCRdb re-analysed the 5' RACE reads in MiXCR, keeping a single row per CDR3 protein. The sample has roughly 130,000 distinct CDR3 sequences; approximately 15% are singletons. Source material: PBMCs or a T cell subset sorted from them (not recorded which). These TCRs come from a man aged 18 to 29 who had mild COVID-19 (a few samples of this study predate the infection). Cell type and time point are not known.

This clonotype was counted only a few times. The V gene is TRBV7-2, the J gene TRBJ1-2; D might be TRBD1 (5 bases). The CDR3 consists of 17 residues. Germline V gene data show CDR1 as SGHTA and CDR2 as FQGNSA. V was cut by 5 bases and J by 4 bases, with 23 bases left in between. The CDR3 DNA sequence: TGTGCCAGCAGCGCAGGACGGTGGGGGACTTATAGCTATGGCTACACCTTC. This gives the protein CASSAGRWGTYSYGYTF.

In this sample, this clonotype turned up a few times. The chain links TRBV6-5 to TRBJ2-3; unclear D gene. Germline V gene lookup returns CDR1 MNHEY and CDR2 SVGAGI. The CDR3 totals 13 residues. Deletions cut 3 bases from V and 6 bases from J, with 10 bases between. The CDR3 sequence: CASSYGRPDTQYF. DNA of the CDR3: TGTGCCAGCAGTTATGGCCGGCCGGATACGCAGTATTTT.

V and J are TRBV5-1 and TRBJ1-1; the D is unclear. The CDR3 covers 15 residues. V lost 4 bases and J 0 bases, leaving 13 bases between the germline ends. Germline V gene sequence: CDR1 SGHRS, CDR2 YFSETQ. DNA for the CDR3: TGCGCCAGCAGCCCGATGACAATAATGAACACTGAAGCTTTCTTT. Amino acids: CASSPMTIMNTEAFF.

With respect to this clonotype: One end of the junction fails to match germline, which may point to a read error. The chain has TRBV5-4 and TRBJ2-3; 13 positions agree with TRBD2. The CDR3 contains 16 residues. CDR1 and CDR2 from the germline V gene are SGHNT and YYREEE (reference sequence). The CDR3 DNA is TGTGCCAGCAGCAAACGGACTAGCGGGGGTACAGATACGCAGGATTTT. Amino acid sequence: CASSKRTSGGTDTQDF.

The chain has TRBV12-2 and TRBJ1-2. TRBV12-2 is a pseudogene locus. CDR3 length: 17 amino acids. In DNA, the CDR3 is TGTGCAAGTCGCTTAGCGAAAGGACGGCTGGAAAACTATGGCTACACCTTC. Its protein product is CASRLAKGRLENYGYTF.

This clonotype was picked up a small number of times. This chain joins TRBV27 and TRBJ2-1; TRBD2 agrees at 9 bases. Germline loops: CDR1 MNHEY, CDR2 SMNVEV (reference sequence). The trim removed 7 bases at V and 9 bases at J, leaving 10 bases unmatched. CDR3 size: 14 residues. CDR3 nucleotides: TGTGCCAGCATCCAGCGGGGGGAGTTCGGTGAGCAGTTCTTC. Protein product: CASIQRGEFGEQFF.

The V call is TRBV24-1, the J call TRBJ1-2; 9 positions match TRBD1. V was pared by 9 bases and J by 3 bases, with 16 bases of the junction left unmatched. CDR3 length: 17 amino acids. In germline, CDR1 is KGHDR, CDR2 SFDVKD. In DNA, the CDR3 is TGTGCCACCCGCACGGGACTGGGGACAGGGTTTTACTATGGCTACACCTTC. Its protein product is CATRTGLGTGFYYGYTF.

The gene calls are TRBV5-6 and TRBJ2-3; 8 bases are a match to TRBD1. The CDR3 sequence is 14 residues long. V dropped 2 bases and J dropped 4; count of bases not matched to a gene: 3. Germline loops: CDR1 SGHDT, CDR2 YYEEEE. The CDR3 is CASSFQGAPDTQYF. CDR3 in DNA: TGTGCCAGCAGCTTTCAGGGGGCACCAGATACGCAGTATTTT.

The chain uses TRBV14 and TRBJ2-3; no firm D call. From germline, CDR1 is SGHDN and CDR2 FVKESK. V was clipped by 4 bases and J by 1 base, with 12 bases between them. The CDR3 consists of 15 residues. CDR3 amino acids: CASSPLGQRTDTQYF. The CDR3 region has the DNA TGTGCCAGCAGCCCCCTTGGTCAACGCACAGATACGCAGTATTTT.

This clonotype was detected ten times or more. The chain couples TRBV14 to TRBJ2-5; D is unclear. This CDR3 spans 13 amino acids. Looked up from germline, CDR1 is SGHDN and CDR2 is FVKESK. V was pared by 1 base and J by 5 bases, with 8 bases between. CDR3 in DNA: TGTGCCAGCAGCCAAGCCATGGGGGAGACCCAGTACTTC. It specifies CASSQAMGETQYF.

This clonotype was detected a few times. The rearrangement uses TRBV12-5 and TRBJ2-3; D is uncertain. The CDR3 consists of 13 residues. CDR1 and CDR2 (germline): LGHNT, FRNRAP. V was shortened by 2 bases and J by 3 bases, with 6 bases between the two germline ends. CDR3 sequence reads: CASGLTTTDTQYF. The CDR3 nucleotides read TGTGCTAGTGGTTTGACCACGACAGATACGCAGTATTTT.

Comment on this clonotype: With a much larger clone just one base away, this may be a read error. The chain combines TRBV3-1 with TRBJ2-3; D remains unclear. The CDR3 contains 13 residues. Trimming stripped 3 bases from V and 1 base from J, with 5 bases between. Germline CDR1 and CDR2: LGHDT and YNNKEL (reference sequence). CDR3 region: CASSQVGTDTQYF. The DNA for the CDR3 is TGTGCCAGCAGCCAGGTGGGCACAGATACGCAGTATTTT.

The rearrangement joins TRBV12-3 or TRBV12-4 to TRBJ2-1, with a possible D match to TRBD2 (6 bases). The CDR3 is 12 amino acids. Between the trimmed V and J ends, which lost 7 bases and 7 bases, there was a span of 11 bases. In DNA, the CDR3 is TGTGCCAGCACTTTGGAGGGGAATGAGCAGTTCTTC. Translated, it gives CASTLEGNEQFF.

This clonotype was counted a few times. This sequence joins TRBV7-6 and TRBJ2-2; 9 bases match TRBD2. CDR3 length equals 16 residues. V lost 5 bases and J lost 5; bases outside the gene matches: 9. CDR1 SGHVS and CDR2 FNYEAQ come from the germline V gene. This CDR3 is CASSRGRGLMTGELFF. CDR3 coding DNA: TGTGCCAGCAGCCGCGGGAGGGGGCTGATGACCGGGGAGCTGTTTTTT.

A single count supports this clonotype. The chain couples TRBV18 to TRBJ1-3, with unresolved D. The CDR3 consists of 15 residues. Trimming pared 4 bases from V and 1 base from J, leaving 11 bases between. Germline CDR1 and CDR2: KGHSH and LQKENI. Here the CDR3 DNA reads TGTGCCAGCTCACGGACGGGAACGTCTGGAAACACCATATATTTT. This gives the protein CASSRTGTSGNTIYF.

This clonotype appeared a few times. The V gene is TRBV5-8, the J gene TRBJ1-5; D is uncertain. CDR1 and CDR2 from the germline V gene are SGHTS and YDEGEE. V lost 1 base to trimming and J lost 1 base, with 6 bases between them. This CDR3 is 14 amino acids long. The CDR3 spells CASSLYTSNQPQHF. The DNA of the CDR3 is TGTGCCAGCAGCTTGTACACCAGCAATCAGCCCCAGCATTTT.

This clonotype was seen only a few times. CDR3 loop: CASSLGLAENIQYF. The CDR3, as DNA: TGCGCCAGCAGCTTGGGGCTAGCGGAAAACATTCAGTACTTC. The V gene is TRBV5-1, the J gene TRBJ2-4; 7 bases fit TRBD2. CDR1 is SGHRS and CDR2 is YFSETQ in the germline V gene. With 0 bases clipped from V and 5 bases from J, the junction kept 2 bases outside the gene matches. The CDR3 totals 14 residues.